This is a list of T cell receptor beta chains from one sample in a study of blood T cell repertoires in COVID-19. The repertoire was sequenced with immunoSEQ multiplex PCR; TCRdb's copy has only in-frame clones and lacks some. Of about 210,000 clones detected, approximately 80% appear once; the ten largest clones hold about 8.9%. Specimen: PBMCs or T cells enriched from blood (not recorded which). The origin of the receptors is a woman aged 45 to 65 with acute COVID-19. CDR3s include the opening cysteine and the closing phenylalanine or tryptophan. The order of the fields is clone size, V gene, D gene, J gene, CDR3 DNA, CDR3 protein. D genes are given only for firm matches. Rows may omit the clone size; those that give it use once, few, many or a size class.

clone_size: once; v_call: TRBV9; d_call: .; j_call: TRBJ2-2; cdr3_nt: TGTGCCAGCAGCGCCCTCAGGGTTCCCACGACCGGGGAGCTGTTTTTT; cdr3_aa: CASSALRVPTTGELFF
clone_size: .; v_call: TRBV6-1; d_call: TRBD2; j_call: TRBJ2-3; cdr3_nt: TGTGCCAGCAATGAACGGGAGGGCCGGAAAGATACGCAGTATTTT; cdr3_aa: CASNEREGRKDTQYF
clone_size: .; v_call: TRBV5-1; d_call: TRBD2; j_call: TRBJ2-5; cdr3_nt: TGCGCCAGCAGCTTTCAAACTAGCGGTACCGAGACCCAGTACTTC; cdr3_aa: CASSFQTSGTETQYF
clone_size: .; v_call: TRBV7-8; d_call: TRBD1; j_call: TRBJ1-5; cdr3_nt: TGTGCCAGCAGCCCCATCTCAGGGGGCGGGAAGCCCCAGCATTTT; cdr3_aa: CASSPISGGGKPQHF
clone_size: .; v_call: TRBV5-1; d_call: .; j_call: TRBJ2-7; cdr3_nt: TGCGCCAGCAGCTTGTCCGTCGGGGACGAGCAGTACTTC; cdr3_aa: CASSLSVGDEQYF
clone_size: .; v_call: TRBV28; d_call: .; j_call: TRBJ1-2; cdr3_nt: TGTGCCAGCAGTTTTCGGGGTAATCTTAACTATGGCTACACCTTC; cdr3_aa: CASSFRGNLNYGYTF
clone_size: .; v_call: TRBV6-6; d_call: TRBD1; j_call: TRBJ1-5; cdr3_nt: TGTGCCAGCAGTCATACCGGGACAGGGACGGGCAATCAGCCCCAGCATTTT; cdr3_aa: CASSHTGTGTGNQPQHF
clone_size: .; v_call: TRBV5-5; d_call: .; j_call: TRBJ1-2; cdr3_nt: TGTGCCAGCAGCTTGGGTGCAGGGTCAGGGTTGGGTGGCTACACCTTC; cdr3_aa: CASSLGAGSGLGGYTF
clone_size: .; v_call: TRBV4-1; d_call: .; j_call: TRBJ2-3; cdr3_nt: TGCGCCAGCAGCCGGATGATAGGGGGTACGCAGTATTTT; cdr3_aa: CASSRMIGGTQYF
clone_size: .; v_call: TRBV30; d_call: .; j_call: TRBJ2-7; cdr3_nt: TGTGCCTGGAGTCGCCTAGCCGTCCACGAGCAGTACTTC; cdr3_aa: CAWSRLAVHEQYF
clone_size: .; v_call: TRBV24-1; d_call: TRBD2; j_call: TRBJ2-1; cdr3_nt: TGTGCCACCAGTGAATCTGGACTAGCGGGAGCAGATGAGCAGTTCTTC; cdr3_aa: CATSESGLAGADEQFF
clone_size: .; v_call: TRBV5-6; d_call: TRBD1; j_call: TRBJ1-1; cdr3_nt: TGTGCCAGCAGCTTGCGGGACAGCAACACTGAAGCTTTCTTT; cdr3_aa: CASSLRDSNTEAFF
clone_size: .; v_call: TRBV18; d_call: .; j_call: TRBJ1-4; cdr3_nt: TGTGCCAGCTCACCACCAATGAGGGGAGGGGAAAAACTGTTTTTT; cdr3_aa: CASSPPMRGGEKLFF
clone_size: few; v_call: TRBV7-9; d_call: .; j_call: TRBJ2-3; cdr3_nt: TGTGCCTGCGGGGTCACAGATACGCAGTATTTT; cdr3_aa: CACGVTDTQYF
clone_size: .; v_call: TRBV28; d_call: .; j_call: TRBJ2-1; cdr3_nt: TGTGCCAGCAAATTCGGGGACAATGAGCAGTTCTTC; cdr3_aa: CASKFGDNEQFF
clone_size: .; v_call: TRBV28; d_call: TRBD1; j_call: TRBJ1-2; cdr3_nt: TGTGCCAGCAGTTCCGACCAGACAGGGGTTCATGGCTACACCTTC; cdr3_aa: CASSSDQTGVHGYTF
clone_size: .; v_call: TRBV18; d_call: .; j_call: TRBJ2-5; cdr3_nt: TGTGCCAGCTCACGAAACCCCGAGGCCGGACCCTCGCAGGGGACCCAGTACTTC; cdr3_aa: CASSRNPEAGPSQGTQYF